Presented here are 22 T cell receptor beta chains from one specimen sequenced in a study of Ad26.COV2.S vaccination and SARS-CoV-2 variants. Data came from immunoSEQ multiplex PCR; TCRdb stores just in-frame clones and leaves some out. This table holds 100,000 or so clones, 60% to 85% found once. The material sequenced was peripheral blood, taken after recovery from COVID-19. All receptors come from a human donor who had recovered from COVID-19.

The sample holds a few counts of this clone. V gene TRBV2 combines with J gene TRBJ2-5, with D tentatively TRBD2 (6 bases). Trimming pared 6 bases from V and 4 bases from J, leaving 18 bases between. CDR1 SNHLY and CDR2 FYNNEI come from the germline V gene. The CDR3 has 15 amino acids. CDR3 residues: CASRLGLALGETQYF. In DNA form, the CDR3 reads TGTGCCAGCAGGCTGGGACTCGCCCTTGGAGAGACCCAGTACTTC.

The chain uses TRBV28 and TRBJ1-6; tentatively, D is TRBD1 (6 bases). V was cut by 10 bases and J by 7 bases, with 14 bases left in between. The germline gives CDR1 MDHEN, CDR2 SYDVKM. CDR3 length equals 13 residues. The CDR3 is CATLGQLNSPLHF. In nucleotides, the CDR3 is TGTGCCACCCTCGGACAGCTAAATTCACCCCTCCACTTT.

This clone was detected only a few times. The V call is TRBV19, the J call TRBJ1-5; TRBD1 might be the D (5 bases). V lost 8 bases, J lost 5 bases, and 19 bases lay in between. There are 15 residues in the CDR3. From germline, CDR1 is LNHDA and CDR2 SQIVND (reference sequence). CDR3 region: CASWDPEVRDQPQHF. CDR3 DNA sequence: TGTGCCAGTTGGGACCCCGAAGTACGGGATCAGCCCCAGCATTTT.

The CDR3 is CASSDSLEENEQFF. CDR3 bases: TGTGCCAGCAGTGACTCGCTGGAGGAAAATGAGCAGTTCTTC. This chain joins TRBV6-4 and TRBJ2-1, with D perhaps matching TRBD2 (5 bases). There are 14 residues in the CDR3. Trimming took off 0 bases at V and 7 bases at J, with 10 bases between the two ends. The germline V gene encodes CDR1 MRHNA and CDR2 SNTAGT.

The V and J genes are TRBV6-1 and TRBJ2-4; no firm D call. Germline V lookup: CDR1 MNHNS, CDR2 SASEGT. The V and J ends lost 7 bases and 1 base respectively, with 8 bases between them. The CDR3 runs 13 residues. This chain's CDR3 is CASTPGAKNIQYF. The DNA for the CDR3 is TGTGCCAGCACTCCCGGGGCCAAAAACATTCAGTACTTC.

This clone was found a few times. This rearrangement joins TRBV2 to TRBJ1-2; D is unclear. V lost 6 bases and J 2 bases, leaving 10 bases between the germline ends. Germline assignment: CDR1 SNHLY and CDR2 FYNNEI. This CDR3 region has 13 residues. DNA of the CDR3: TGTGCCAGCAGCCTCGGACCGAACTATGGCTACACCTTC. Translation gives CASSLGPNYGYTF.

V usage is TRBV7-2 and J usage is TRBJ1-2, with D hard to call. Per germline, CDR1 SGHTA and CDR2 FQGNSA. CDR3 length: 15 amino acids. Trimming left V 5 bases short and J 3 bases short, with 16 bases between. For the CDR3, the DNA is TGTGCCAGCAGCCCTGAGATAACGTACGACTATGGCTACACCTTC. As protein: CASSPEITYDYGYTF.

V and J are TRBV3-1 (or the pseudogene TRBV3-2) and TRBJ2-3; D unclear. This CDR3 is built from 11 residues. The germline gives CDR1 LGHDT, CDR2 YNNKEL (reference sequence). The V end was cut by 0 bases, the J end by 7 bases, with 2 bases between. CDR3 loop: CASSQENTQYF. The CDR3 coding sequence is TGTGCCAGCAGCCAAGAGAATACGCAGTATTTT.

The J gene is TRBJ1-2, the V gene TRBV2; D may be TRBD1 (6 bases). The CDR3 has 13 residues. Per the germline V gene, CDR1 is SNHLY and CDR2 is FYNNEI. The ends were cut back, 5 bases at V and 4 bases at J, with 11 bases in the middle. The CDR3 nucleotides are TGTGCCAGCAGTTTACAGGGTGGCTATGGCTACACCTTC. This translates into CASSLQGGYGYTF.

The chain uses TRBV28 and TRBJ1-2, with TRBD1 matching 10 bases. CDR3 length: 13 amino acids. In germline, CDR1 is MDHEN, CDR2 SYDVKM. V trimming: 10 bases; J trimming: 4 bases; junction bases outside the gene matches: 6. The CDR3 reads CAITGQGTYGYTF. The CDR3 nucleotides are TGTGCCATCACGGGACAGGGGACCTATGGCTACACCTTC.

This sequence joins TRBV30 and TRBJ2-7; 10 nucleotides match TRBD1. CDR3 size: 13 residues. The V segment lost 5 bases and the J segment 5 bases; nucleotides outside the gene matches: 6. The germline V gene encodes CDR1 GTSNPN and CDR2 SVGIG (reference sequence). CDR3 sequence: CAWGTGVSDEQYF. CDR3 DNA sequence: TGTGCCTGGGGGACAGGGGTGTCGGACGAGCAGTACTTC.

This chain uses TRBV7-2 with TRBJ2-1; either TRBD1 or TRBD2 may fit D (5 bases each). Per germline, CDR1 SGHTA and CDR2 FQGNSA. This CDR3 comprises 12 residues. V lost 5 bases, J lost 10 bases, and 12 bases lay in between. CDR3 region: CASSTDWGEQFF. CDR3 nucleotide sequence: TGTGCCAGCAGCACCGACTGGGGGGAGCAGTTCTTC.

This chain joins TRBV19 and TRBJ1-2, with D hard to call. V was clipped by 5 bases and J by 4 bases, with 17 bases between them. Germline V gene data show CDR1 as LNHDA and CDR2 as SQIVND (reference sequence). This CDR3 region has 15 residues. The CDR3 DNA follows: TGTGCCAGTAGTCCCCTGCCAGGTCACGGCTATGGCTACACCTTC. It translates to CASSPLPGHGYGYTF.

This rearrangement joins TRBV7-9 to TRBJ2-1; 9 nucleotides line up with TRBD1. V shed 4 bases and J 3 bases; nucleotides not matched to a gene: 13. CDR1 is SEHNR, CDR2 FQNEAQ, per germline (reference sequence). This CDR3 is 18 amino acids long. The CDR3 is CASSSTTDRDRVYNEQFF. In nucleotides, the CDR3 is TGTGCCAGCAGCTCCACTACGGATCGGGACAGGGTCTACAATGAGCAGTTCTTC. Full variable domain (missing parts from reference TRBV7-9 and TRBJ2-1): DTGVSQNPRHKITKRGQNVTFRCDPISEHNRLYWYRQTLGQGPEFLTYFQNEAQLEKSRLLSDRFSAERPKGSFSTLEIQRTEQGDSAMYLCASSSTTDRDRVYNEQFFGPGTRLTVL.

The chain uses TRBV7-9 and TRBJ1-1; D call uncertain. The germline V gene has CDR1 SEHNR and CDR2 FQNEAQ (reference sequence). Between the trimmed V and J ends, which lost 3 bases and 0 bases, there was a span of 5 bases. This CDR3 comprises 13 residues. This CDR3 is CASSLGMNTEAFF. DNA for the CDR3: TGTGCCAGCAGCTTGGGCATGAACACTGAAGCTTTCTTT.

This sequence joins TRBV28 and TRBJ2-7; 8 nucleotides align to TRBD1. With 6 bases clipped from V and 1 base from J, the junction kept 8 bases outside the gene matches. Germline CDR1 reads MDHEN; CDR2 reads SYDVKM. CDR3 length equals 15 residues. The CDR3 sequence: CASSRPGQVSYEQYF. CDR3 coding DNA: TGTGCCAGCAGCCGACCGGGACAGGTGTCCTACGAGCAGTACTTC. Filled out from reference TRBV28 and TRBJ2-7, the complete variable domain reads DVKVTQSSRYLVKRTGEKVFLECVQDMDHENMFWYRQDPGLGLRLIYFSYDVKMKEKGDIPEGYSVSREKKERFSLILESASTNQTSMYLCASSRPGQVSYEQYFGPGTRLTVT.

This chain uses TRBV3-1 (or the pseudogene TRBV3-2) with TRBJ2-1; the D call may be TRBD1 or TRBD2 (5 bases each). Looked up from germline, CDR1 is LGHDT and CDR2 is YNNKEL (reference sequence). V was trimmed by 3 bases and J by 2 bases, leaving 8 bases between them. The CDR3 sequence is 14 residues long. The CDR3 sequence is CASSQLGAYNEQFF. CDR3 nucleotide sequence: TGTGCCAGCAGCCAGTTGGGGGCCTACAATGAGCAGTTCTTC.

The chain carries TRBV5-1 and TRBJ2-5; D may be TRBD1 or TRBD2 (6 bases each). Per the germline V gene, CDR1 is SGHRS and CDR2 is YFSETQ. V lost 4 bases and J 4 bases, leaving 17 bases between the germline ends. CDR3 length: 15 amino acids. CDR3: CASSPAPGAAETQYF. DNA of the CDR3: TGCGCCAGCAGCCCCGCCCCGGGGGCCGCAGAGACCCAGTACTTC.

The J gene is TRBJ2-3, the V gene TRBV13, with D perhaps TRBD2 (6 bases). Trimming left V 3 bases short and J 10 bases short, with 17 bases between. This CDR3 spans 14 amino acids. Germline V lookup: CDR1 PRHDT, CDR2 FYEKMQ (reference sequence). The CDR3: CASSLGIPGTAQYF. The CDR3 coding sequence is TGTGCCAGCAGCTTGGGAATACCCGGGACTGCGCAGTATTTT.

In this sample, this clone turned up once. The chain links TRBV7-9 to TRBJ1-3; 8 bases agree with TRBD1. The CDR3 extends over 16 amino acids. Germline assignment: CDR1 SEHNR and CDR2 FQNEAQ (reference sequence). V was pared by 4 bases and J by 0 bases, with 5 bases of the junction left unmatched. The CDR3 nucleotides read TGTGCCAGCAGCTCCCGGACAGGGAGCTCTGGAAACACCATATATTTT. The encoded protein is CASSSRTGSSGNTIYF.

The chain uses TRBV5-1 and TRBJ1-4, with 11 bases identical to TRBD1. The CDR3 consists of 16 residues. Germline CDR1 is SGHRS and CDR2 is YFSETQ. V shed 3 bases, J shed 0 bases, and the junction held 1 base outside the gene matches. The CDR3 here is CASSSDRGPTNEKLFF. CDR3 coding DNA: TGCGCCAGCAGCTCGGACAGGGGGCCAACTAATGAAAAACTGTTTTTT. Full variable domain (outside the CDR3, taken from reference TRBV5-1 and TRBJ1-4): KAGVTQTPRYLIKTRGQQVTLSCSPISGHRSVSWYQQTPGQGLQFLFEYFSETQRNKGNFPGRFSGRQFSNSRSEMNVSTLELGDSALYLCASSSDRGPTNEKLFFGSGTQLSVL.

This clone appeared once. This rearrangement joins TRBV19 to TRBJ1-6; 9 positions agree with TRBD1. The germline V gene has CDR1 LNHDA and CDR2 SQIVND (reference sequence). The V gene end was trimmed by 8 bases and the J gene end by 8 bases; junction bases not matched to a gene: 10. The CDR3 runs 15 residues. As DNA, the CDR3 is TGTGCCAGTTCCGGGACAGGGACGAGGTATTCACCCCTCCACTTT. This sequence encodes CASSGTGTRYSPLHF. Combining the CDR3 with reference TRBV19 and TRBJ1-6 gives the whole variable domain DGGITQSPKYLFRKEGQNVTLSCEQNLNHDAMYWYRQDPGQGLRLIYYSQIVNDFQKGDIAEGYSVSREKKESFPLTVTSAQKNPTAFYLCASSGTGTRYSPLHFGNGTRLTVT.